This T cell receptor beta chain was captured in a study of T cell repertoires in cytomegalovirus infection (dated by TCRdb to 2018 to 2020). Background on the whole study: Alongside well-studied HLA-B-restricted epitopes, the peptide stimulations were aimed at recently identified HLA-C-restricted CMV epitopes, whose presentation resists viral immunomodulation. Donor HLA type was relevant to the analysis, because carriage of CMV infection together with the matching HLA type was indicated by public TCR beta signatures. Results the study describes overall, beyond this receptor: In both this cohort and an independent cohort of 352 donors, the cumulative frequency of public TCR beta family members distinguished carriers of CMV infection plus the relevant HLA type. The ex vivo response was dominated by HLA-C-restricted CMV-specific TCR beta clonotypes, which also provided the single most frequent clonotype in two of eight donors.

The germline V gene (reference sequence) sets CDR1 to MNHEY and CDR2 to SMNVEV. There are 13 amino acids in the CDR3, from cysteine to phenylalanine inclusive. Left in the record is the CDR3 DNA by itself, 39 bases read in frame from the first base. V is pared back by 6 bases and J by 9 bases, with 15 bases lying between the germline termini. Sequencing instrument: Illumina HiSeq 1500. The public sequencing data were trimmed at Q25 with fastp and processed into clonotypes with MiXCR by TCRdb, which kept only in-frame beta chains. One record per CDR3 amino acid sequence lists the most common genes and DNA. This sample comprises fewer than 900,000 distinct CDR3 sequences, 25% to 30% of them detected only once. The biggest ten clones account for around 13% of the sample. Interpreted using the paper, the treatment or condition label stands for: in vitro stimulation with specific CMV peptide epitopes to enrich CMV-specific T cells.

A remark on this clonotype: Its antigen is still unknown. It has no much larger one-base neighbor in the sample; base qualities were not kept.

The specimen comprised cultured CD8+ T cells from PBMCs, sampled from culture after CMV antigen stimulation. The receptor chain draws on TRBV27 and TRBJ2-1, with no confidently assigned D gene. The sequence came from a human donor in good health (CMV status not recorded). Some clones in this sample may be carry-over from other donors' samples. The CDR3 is CASSGTSSFEQFF. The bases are TGTGCCAGCAGCGGAACCTCGTCGTTTGAGCAGTTCTTC.